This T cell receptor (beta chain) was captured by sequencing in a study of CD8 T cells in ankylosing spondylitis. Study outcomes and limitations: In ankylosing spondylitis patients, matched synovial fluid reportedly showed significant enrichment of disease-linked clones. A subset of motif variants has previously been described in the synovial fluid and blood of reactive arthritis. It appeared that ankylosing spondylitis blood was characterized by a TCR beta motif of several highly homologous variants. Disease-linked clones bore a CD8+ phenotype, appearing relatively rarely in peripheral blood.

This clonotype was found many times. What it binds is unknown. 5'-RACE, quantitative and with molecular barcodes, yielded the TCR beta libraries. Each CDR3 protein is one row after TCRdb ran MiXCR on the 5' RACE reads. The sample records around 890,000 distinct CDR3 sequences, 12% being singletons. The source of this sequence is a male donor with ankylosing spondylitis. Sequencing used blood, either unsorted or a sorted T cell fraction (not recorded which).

The CDR3 here is CSASEHHEQYF. CDR3 nucleotides: TGCAGTGCCTCGGAGCATCACGAGCAGTACTTC. This rearrangement joins TRBV20-1 to TRBJ2-7; D uncertain. Germline CDR1 reads DFQATT; CDR2 reads SNEGSKA (reference sequence). CDR3 length: 11 amino acids. Between the trimmed V and J ends, which lost 6 bases and 5 bases, there was a span of 11 bases.